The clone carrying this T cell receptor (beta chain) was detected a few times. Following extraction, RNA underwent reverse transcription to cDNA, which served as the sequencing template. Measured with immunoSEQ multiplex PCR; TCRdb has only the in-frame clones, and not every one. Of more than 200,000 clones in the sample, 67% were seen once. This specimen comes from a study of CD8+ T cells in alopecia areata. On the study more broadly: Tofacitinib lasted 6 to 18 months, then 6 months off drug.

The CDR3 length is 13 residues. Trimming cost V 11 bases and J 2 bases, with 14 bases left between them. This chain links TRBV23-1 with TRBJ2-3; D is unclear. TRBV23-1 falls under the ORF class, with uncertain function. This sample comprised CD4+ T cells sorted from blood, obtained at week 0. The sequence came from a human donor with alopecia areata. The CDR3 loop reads CAAEGVPTDTQYF. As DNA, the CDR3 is TGCGCCGCAGAAGGCGTCCCCACAGATACGCAGTATTTT.